A selection of T cell receptor beta chains follows, all from one sample in a study of blood T cell repertoires in COVID-19. Profiled with immunoSEQ multiplex PCR; TCRdb holds only in-frame clones, not every one. Of some 67,000 clones in the sample, 90% are singletons; the top ten hold 5% to 5.5%. Sequencing was done on a sample of peripheral blood. The receptors were gathered from a woman aged 18-30 years with acute or convalescent COVID-19. CDR3s include the opening cysteine and the closing phenylalanine or tryptophan. D genes are given only for firm matches. Rows give clone size only sometimes, using once, few, many, or a class for an expanded clone.

D	size	J	V	CDR3	DNA
NA	NA	TRBJ1-5	TRBV6-2/TRBV6-3	CASSYGQGRQPQHF	TGTGCCAGCAGTTACGGGCAGGGCAGGCAGCCCCAGCATTTT
TRBD1	NA	TRBJ2-7	TRBV3-1/TRBV3-2	CASSQAGQGFYEQYF	TGTGCCAGCAGCCAAGCGGGACAGGGATTCTACGAGCAGTACTTC
TRBD2	NA	TRBJ2-1	TRBV29-1	CSVESGREASNEQFF	TGCAGCGTTGAATCCGGGAGGGAGGCGTCCAATGAGCAGTTCTTC
TRBD1	NA	TRBJ1-3	TRBV4-1	CASSQGTGGYSGNTIYF	TGCGCCAGCAGCCAGGGGACAGGGGGTTACTCTGGAAACACCATATATTTT
TRBD2	NA	TRBJ2-7	TRBV3-1/TRBV3-2	CASSQDRLAGGSEQYF	TGTGCCAGCAGCCAAGATCGGCTAGCGGGAGGAAGCGAGCAGTACTTC
TRBD1	NA	TRBJ1-6	TRBV4-1	CASSHRQGYNSPLHF	TGCGCCAGCAGCCATAGACAGGGGTATAATTCACCCCTCCACTTT
NA	NA	TRBJ1-1	TRBV18	CASSPLPGTTRVEAFF	TGTGCCAGCTCACCACTTCCCGGGACAACTCGGGTGGAAGCTTTCTTT
TRBD1	once	TRBJ1-2	TRBV7-2	CASSDRENYGYTF	TGTGCCAGCAGCGACAGGGAGAACTATGGCTACACCTTC
TRBD2	NA	TRBJ2-3	TRBV5-1	CASSSIINTGTNYGTDTQYF	TGCGCCAGCAGCTCGATAATAAATACCGGGACTAACTACGGCACAGATACGCAGTATTTT
NA	NA	TRBJ2-1	TRBV29-1	CSVEEVRDEQFF	TGCAGCGTTGAAGAGGTGAGAGATGAGCAGTTCTTC
NA	NA	TRBJ2-3	TRBV23-1	CASSQLQTDTQYF	TGCGCCAGCAGTCAATTACAAACAGATACGCAGTATTTT